Described below is a single T cell receptor (beta chain) sequence and its context. The sample comes from a study of control samples from healthy donors and cancer patients. V was shortened by 3 bases and J by 3 bases, with 9 bases between the two germline ends. The CDR3 length is 14 residues. Germline CDR1 KGHDR, CDR2 SFDVKD. Profiled with immunoSEQ multiplex PCR; TCRdb holds only in-frame clones, not every one. The repertoire holds roughly 100,000 clones, roughly four fifths seen once, with less than 15% in the top ten. V and J are TRBV24-1 and TRBJ2-3; the D gene is possibly TRBD1 (6 bases). This TCR was sampled from a woman between 45 and 60 years old in good health. Sequenced material: blood. The CDR3 region is CATSDPGTTDTQYF. In nucleotides, the CDR3 is TGTGCCACCAGTGATCCCGGGACAACAGATACGCAGTATTTT.